A single sample is the source of the 14 T cell receptor beta chains below, sequenced in a study of blood T cell repertoires in COVID-19. The data were produced by immunoSEQ multiplex PCR, yet TCRdb's version contains in-frame clones alone and is incomplete. Of approximately 300,000 clones in the sample, 70% to 90% were seen once. Sequences were obtained from PBMCs or T cells enriched from blood (not recorded which). The receptor source for this set is a woman aged 30 to 39 who had recovered from COVID-19.

V usage is TRBV19 and J usage is TRBJ1-3; D unclear. With 5 bases removed from V and 1 base from J, the gap between germline ends came to 9 bases. The CDR3 contains 14 residues. CDR1 LNHDA and CDR2 SQIVND come from the germline V gene (reference sequence). CDR3 bases: TGTGCCAGTAGTGCTGACTGGTCTGGAAACACCATATATTTT. This gives the protein CASSADWSGNTIYF.

The CDR3 DNA reads TGTGCTAGTGGGTCTAGCGGGGGGGATACGCAGTATTTT. Amino acid sequence: CASGSSGGDTQYF. V gene TRBV12-5 combines with J gene TRBJ2-3, with 11 positions matching TRBD2. The CDR3 runs to 13 residues. Looked up from germline, CDR1 is LGHNT and CDR2 is FRNRAP. The V and J ends lost 6 bases and 6 bases, in that order; junction bases with no gene match: 2.

The V and J genes are TRBV7-8 and TRBJ1-1; possible D gene TRBD1, 6 bases. V was clipped by 6 bases and J by 2 bases, with 19 bases between them. Germline CDR1 reads SGHVS; CDR2 reads FQNEAQ. This CDR3 is built from 16 residues. For the CDR3, the DNA is TGTGCCAGCAGGCAACTACCCGGGACACCAAACACTGAAGCTTTCTTT. Its protein product is CASRQLPGTPNTEAFF.

The chain uses TRBV27 and TRBJ1-1; 8 bases line up with TRBD1. V gave up 6 bases and J gave up 0 bases; unmatched junction bases: 3. The CDR3 length is 14 residues. Per the germline V gene, CDR1 is MNHEY and CDR2 is SMNVEV (reference sequence). As DNA, the CDR3 is TGTGCCAGCAGGACAGGGGTTCTGAACACTGAAGCTTTCTTT. Translated: CASRTGVLNTEAFF.

The CDR3 loop is CASNPNLAGGEETQYF. In nucleotides, the CDR3 is TGTGCCAGCAACCCCAACCTAGCGGGAGGGGAGGAGACCCAGTACTTC. The genes are TRBV3-1 (or the pseudogene TRBV3-2) and TRBJ2-5, with 12 bases lining up with TRBD2. From germline, CDR1 is LGHDT and CDR2 YNNKEL (reference sequence). There are 16 residues in the CDR3. With V trimmed by 7 bases and J by 5 bases, 11 bases remained unmatched.

V usage is TRBV5-6 and J usage is TRBJ1-1, with TRBD1 matching over 8 bases. Germline CDR1 and CDR2: SGHDT and YYEEEE. The CDR3 covers 17 residues. J was trimmed by 3 bases and V by 0 bases; bases with no gene match: 10. The CDR3 here is CASSLGVQGATYTEAFF. The CDR3 DNA reads as TGTGCCAGCAGCTTGGGAGTCCAGGGGGCGACGTACACTGAAGCTTTCTTT. Supplemented by reference TRBV5-6 and TRBJ1-1, the full variable domain reads DAGVTQSPTHLIKTRGQQVTLRCSPKSGHDTVSWYQQALGQGPQFIFQYYEEEERQRGNFPDRFSGHQFPNYSSELNVNALLLGDSALYLCASSLGVQGATYTEAFFGQGTRLTVV.

This clone was seen a few times. The genes are TRBV3-1 (or the pseudogene TRBV3-2) and TRBJ2-1; the match to TRBD2 covers 10 bases. The CDR3 is made up of 17 amino acids. Germline CDR1 and CDR2: LGHDT and YNNKEL (reference sequence). The V gene end was trimmed by 4 bases and the J gene end by 9 bases; junction bases not matched to a gene: 15. CDR3 nucleotides: TGTGCCAGCAGCCCCGTCTTCAAGCGGGAGGGGGTGGGTGAGCAGTTCTTC. Amino acid sequence: CASSPVFKREGVGEQFF.

The chain carries TRBV5-4 and TRBJ2-7; TRBD1 aligns across 7 bases. V was pared by 2 bases and J by 2 bases, with 7 bases of the junction left unmatched. CDR1 is SGHNT and CDR2 is YYREEE in the germline V gene (reference sequence). CDR3 length equals 15 residues. CDR3 bases: TGTGCCAGCAGCTTAACTGGGACAGATCCCTACGAGCAGTACTTC. This codes for CASSLTGTDPYEQYF.

This chain uses TRBV7-3 with TRBJ2-3, with 9 bases fitting TRBD2. Germline CDR1 reads SGHTA; CDR2 reads FQGTGA. This CDR3 comprises 14 residues. V lost 4 bases, J lost 5 bases, and 4 bases stayed unmatched. The chain's CDR3 is CASSWGLAGDTQYF. The CDR3 DNA reads TGTGCCAGCAGCTGGGGACTAGCTGGAGATACGCAGTATTTT.

V usage is TRBV2 and J usage is TRBJ1-1; 7 positions agree with TRBD1. Germline CDR1 and CDR2: SNHLY and FYNNEI. V lost 8 bases to trimming and J lost 1 base; unmatched junction nucleotides: 7. The CDR3 extends over 14 amino acids. CDR3 in DNA: TGTGCCAGCTATCCGGGACAGTGGAACACTGAAGCTTTCTTT. This gives the protein CASYPGQWNTEAFF.

This rearrangement joins TRBV28 to TRBJ2-7; D may be TRBD1 (6 bases). The CDR3 has 14 residues. Trimming pared 3 bases from V and 6 bases from J, leaving 15 bases between. Germline lookup yields CDR1 MDHEN and CDR2 SYDVKM. The CDR3 DNA reads TGTGCCAGCAGTTTCACACAGGGTTTTGGCGAGCAGTACTTC. Protein product: CASSFTQGFGEQYF.

As regards this clone: This sample includes further DNA sequences coding for the same CDR3. V usage is TRBV29-1 and J usage is TRBJ1-1; D unresolved. V lost 6 bases to trimming and J lost 5 bases, with 13 bases between them. The CDR3 covers 12 residues. Per the germline V gene, CDR1 is SQVTM and CDR2 is ANQGSEA. The CDR3 sequence: CSVGRAGTEAFF. The CDR3 region has the DNA TGCAGCGTAGGGCGAGCGGGGACTGAAGCTTTCTTT. Supplemented by reference TRBV29-1 and TRBJ1-1, the full variable domain reads SAVISQKPSRDICQRGTSLTIQCQVDSQVTMMFWYRQQPGQSLTLIATANQGSEATYESGFVIDKFPISRPNLTFSTLTVSNMSPEDSSIYLCSVGRAGTEAFFGQGTRLTVV.

This chain uses TRBV6-5 with TRBJ2-3, with D perhaps matching TRBD2 (5 bases). CDR1 and CDR2 (germline): MNHEY, SVGAGI. CDR3 size: 14 residues. Trimming stripped 0 bases from V and 8 bases from J, with 12 bases between. The CDR3 loop reads CASSYSREPVTQYF. The CDR3 nucleotides are TGTGCCAGCAGTTACTCGAGGGAGCCCGTTACGCAGTATTTT.

This clone was found once. The rearrangement joins TRBV25-1 to TRBJ1-1, with D tentatively TRBD1 (5 bases). Germline lookup yields CDR1 MGHDK and CDR2 SYGVNS. V lost 5 bases to trimming and J lost 5 bases, with 24 bases between them. CDR3 length: 17 residues. CDR3 sequence: CASSSWEFRATRTEAFF. The CDR3 DNA reads as TGTGCCAGCAGTTCCTGGGAATTCAGGGCTACGCGGACTGAAGCTTTCTTT.